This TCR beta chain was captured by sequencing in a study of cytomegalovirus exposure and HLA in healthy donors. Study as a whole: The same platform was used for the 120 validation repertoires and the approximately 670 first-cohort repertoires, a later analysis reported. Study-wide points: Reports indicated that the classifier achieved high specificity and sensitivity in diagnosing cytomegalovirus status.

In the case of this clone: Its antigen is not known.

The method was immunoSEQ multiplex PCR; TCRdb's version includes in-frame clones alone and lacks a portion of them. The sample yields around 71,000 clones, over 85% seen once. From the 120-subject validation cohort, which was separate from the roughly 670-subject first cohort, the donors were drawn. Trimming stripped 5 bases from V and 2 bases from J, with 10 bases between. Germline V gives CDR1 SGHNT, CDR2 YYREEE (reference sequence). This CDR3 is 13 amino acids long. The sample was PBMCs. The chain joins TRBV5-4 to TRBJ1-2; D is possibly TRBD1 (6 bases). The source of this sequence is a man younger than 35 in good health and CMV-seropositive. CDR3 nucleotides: TGTGCCAGCAGTCCGGACAGAAACTATGGCTACACCTTC. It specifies CASSPDRNYGYTF.